This T cell receptor (beta chain) was found in a study of vaccination and CD4 T cells after COVID-19. CDR1 is SGHTA and CDR2 is FQGNSA in the germline V gene. Trimming took off 5 bases at V and 2 bases at J, with 9 bases between the two ends. The CDR3 is 13 residues long. On this clonotype itself: Antigen unknown.

The Oncomine TCR Beta short-read assay generated sequence data from the DNA of cultured CD4+ T cells. TCRdb passed the PCR reads through MiXCR, listing each CDR3 protein once. There are 15,000 or so distinct CDR3 sequences in the sample; approximately 40% occur only once, and 7.5% to 9.5% lies in the top ten. The treatment was: approximately 9-day PBMC culture with coronavirus spike peptide pools or control peptides (ViraFEST assay). This chain joins TRBV7-2 and TRBJ1-1; D unclear. This TCR came from a human donor who had recovered from COVID-19. The sample taken for sequencing was CD4+ T cells from blood, cultured in vitro. DNA of the CDR3: TGTGCCAGCAGCCTAAACAGAAACACTGAAGCTTTCTTT. This codes for CASSLNRNTEAFF.